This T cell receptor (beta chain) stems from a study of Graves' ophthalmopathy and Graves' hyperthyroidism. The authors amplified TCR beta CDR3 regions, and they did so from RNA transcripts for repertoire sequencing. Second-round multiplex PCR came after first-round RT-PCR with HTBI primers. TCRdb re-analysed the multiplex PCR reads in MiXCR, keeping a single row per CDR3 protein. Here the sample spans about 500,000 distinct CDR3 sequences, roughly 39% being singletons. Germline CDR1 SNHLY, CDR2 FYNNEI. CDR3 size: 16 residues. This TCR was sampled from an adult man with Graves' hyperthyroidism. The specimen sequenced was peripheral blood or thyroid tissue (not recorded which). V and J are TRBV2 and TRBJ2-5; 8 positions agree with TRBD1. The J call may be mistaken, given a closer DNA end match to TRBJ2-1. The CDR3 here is CASSQTRTGFHNEQFF. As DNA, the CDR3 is TGTGCCAGCAGCCAAACCCGGACAGGGTTCCACAATGAGCAGTTCTTC.